This T cell receptor beta chain was recovered during a study of blood T cell repertoires in COVID-19. Across the study: Samples came from the United States, Italy and Spain, spanning acute and convalescent COVID-19. Sources were T cells, B-cell-depleted T cells, or PBMCs; the material itself was cDNA or gDNA.

Original processing methods: Amplification with reference gene primers provided the estimates of nucleated cell counts. Here immunoSEQ multiplex PCR was the method, and the copy in TCRdb shows in-frame clones only, minus some. The V and J calls and clone size are taken from that table; D and trimming were inferred from the DNA. The sample lists fewer than 65,000 clones, about 86% seen once, with 12% in the top ten. This CDR3 spans 13 amino acids. Germline-derived CDR1 and CDR2 are MNHEY and SVGAGI. Trimming removed 2 bases at V and 4 bases at J, with 8 bases between. The clonotype originates from a human donor in a cohort sampled during active COVID-19. V and J are TRBV6-5 and TRBJ1-2; D gene uncertain. Sequencing was done on a sample of peripheral blood. The CDR3 DNA sequence: TGTGCCAGCAGTTACGGCAGAGGCTATGGCTACACCTTC. Translating it yields CASSYGRGYGYTF.